What follows are 24 T cell receptor beta chains derived from one specimen sequenced in a study of blood T cell repertoires in COVID-19. Libraries were prepared by immunoSEQ multiplex PCR; TCRdb keeps only in-frame clonotypes and omits some of them. The sample contains 100,000 to 150,000 clones, approximately 81% of which appear only once. The specimen sequenced was peripheral blood. The receptor set was obtained from a woman between 50 and 59 years old with acute or convalescent COVID-19.

The CDR3 protein is CASSRDRGGADTQYF. Here the CDR3 DNA reads TGTGCCAGTAGTAGAGATCGTGGCGGGGCAGATACGCAGTATTTT. The rearrangement joins TRBV19 to TRBJ2-3, with D tentatively TRBD2 (6 bases). The CDR3 runs 15 residues. CDR1 is LNHDA, CDR2 SQIVND, per germline (reference sequence). V was pared by 4 bases and J by 4 bases, with 15 bases between. The full variable domain, with the rest looked up from reference TRBV19 and TRBJ2-3, is DGGITQSPKYLFRKEGQNVTLSCEQNLNHDAMYWYRQDPGQGLRLIYYSQIVNDFQKGDIAEGYSVSREKKESFPLTVTSAQKNPTAFYLCASSRDRGGADTQYFGPGTRLTVL.

The CDR3 DNA reads as TGCGCCAGCAGGGATCCCCGGGGGGGCAATGAGCAGTTCTTC. It translates to CASRDPRGGNEQFF. V usage is TRBV5-1 and J usage is TRBJ2-1; 8 positions agree with TRBD2. This CDR3 is built from 14 residues. The trim removed 5 bases at V and 6 bases at J, leaving 7 bases unmatched. Per germline, CDR1 SGHRS and CDR2 YFSETQ. The full variable domain, in which reference TRBV5-1 and TRBJ2-1 provide the parts outside the CDR3, is KAGVTQTPRYLIKTRGQQVTLSCSPISGHRSVSWYQQTPGQGLQFLFEYFSETQRNKGNFPGRFSGRQFSNSRSEMNVSTLELGDSALYLCASRDPRGGNEQFFGPGTRLTVL.

The J gene is TRBJ2-5, the V gene TRBV3-1 (or the pseudogene TRBV3-2); the D is unclear. The length of the CDR3 is 13 residues. The ends were cut back, 6 bases at V and 1 base at J, with 9 bases in the middle. Germline-derived CDR1 and CDR2 are LGHDT and YNNKEL (reference sequence). For the CDR3, the DNA is TGTGCCAGCAGTCGACGGGTCCAAGAGACCCAGTACTTC. This translates into CASSRRVQETQYF.

Only a few counts were recorded for this clone. This chain connects TRBV6-4 to TRBJ2-7; a weak D match, TRBD1 (6 bases). This CDR3 region has 13 residues. CDR1 and CDR2 from the germline V gene are MRHNA and SNTAGT. The V gene lost 10 bases and the J gene lost 0 bases, with 13 bases spanning the gap. The DNA of the CDR3 is TGTGCCATGCCGACAGGCATCTCCTACGAGCAGTACTTC. It translates to CAMPTGISYEQYF.

The chain is built from TRBV2 and TRBJ2-3, with TRBD2 identical over 11 bases. This CDR3 is built from 13 residues. CDR1 and CDR2 (germline): SNHLY, FYNNEI. With V trimmed by 9 bases and J by 5 bases, 4 bases remained unmatched. CDR3 loop: CARLAGAQDTQYF. The CDR3 DNA follows: TGTGCCAGACTAGCGGGAGCCCAAGATACGCAGTATTTT.

The chain employs TRBV7-9 and TRBJ2-1; 7 nucleotides agree with TRBD2. CDR3 length: 14 residues. Germline V gene data show CDR1 as SEHNR and CDR2 as FQNEAQ (reference sequence). V lost 4 bases, J lost 3 bases, and 3 bases stayed unmatched. CDR3 DNA: TGTGCCAGCAGCTCCGGGACTATCTACAATGAGCAGTTCTTC. Protein product: CASSSGTIYNEQFF.

The chain recombines TRBV5-1 with TRBJ1-6; a weak D match, TRBD1 (5 bases). V lost 1 base and J lost 8, with 10 bases in between. The CDR3 runs 14 residues. The germline CDR1 and CDR2 sequences are SGHRS and YFSETQ. The CDR3 spells CASSLMTGDSPLHF. CDR3 DNA sequence: TGCGCCAGCAGCTTGATGACGGGGGATTCACCCCTCCACTTT.

The V gene is TRBV7-9, the J gene TRBJ1-1; tentatively, D is TRBD1 (5 bases). V lost 3 bases and J lost 6, with 14 bases in between. Germline CDR1 reads SEHNR; CDR2 reads FQNEAQ (reference sequence). The CDR3 has 14 amino acids. CDR3 DNA sequence: TGTGCCAGCAGCTTGTATACAGGACCTTCTGAAGCTTTCTTT. Amino acids: CASSLYTGPSEAFF.

Written as DNA, the CDR3 is TGTGCCAGCAGCCGAACCGGGACAGGGCTGTACGAGCAGTACTTC. Translated, it gives CASSRTGTGLYEQYF. The chain is built from TRBV11-2 and TRBJ2-7, with TRBD1 matching 9 bases. V shed 5 bases and J 4 bases; nucleotides not matched to a gene: 9. CDR3 size: 15 residues. CDR1 is SGHAT and CDR2 is FQNNGV in the germline V gene.

This clone was counted ten times or more. The chain is built from TRBV10-3 and TRBJ1-1, with D tentatively TRBD1 (6 bases). With 10 bases removed from V and 1 base from J, the gap between germline ends came to 13 bases. The CDR3 is 13 residues long. CDR1 is ENHRY and CDR2 is SYGVKD in the germline V gene. This chain's CDR3 is CATRTEKNTEAFF. The CDR3 coding sequence is TGTGCCACCCGGACAGAGAAGAACACTGAAGCTTTCTTT.

This rearrangement joins TRBV7-8 to TRBJ2-5; D possibly corresponds to TRBD2 (6 bases). Germline CDR1 SGHVS, CDR2 FQNEAQ. V was trimmed by 1 base and J by 2 bases, leaving 8 bases between them. The CDR3 consists of 14 residues. CDR3 nucleotide sequence: TGTGCCAGCAGCTTAGTGGACTATCAAGAGACCCAGTACTTC. It yields the protein CASSLVDYQETQYF.

This chain connects TRBV5-6 to TRBJ2-5; 10 bases fit TRBD2. CDR1 is SGHDT and CDR2 is YYEEEE in the germline V gene. CDR3 size: 15 residues. Trimming took 5 bases from V and 2 from J; bases not matched to a gene: 6. The CDR3 sequence is CASRPAGGPQETQYF. The CDR3 DNA reads TGTGCCAGCAGACCAGCGGGGGGGCCTCAAGAGACCCAGTACTTC. The full variable domain, in which reference TRBV5-6 and TRBJ2-5 provide the parts outside the CDR3, is DAGVTQSPTHLIKTRGQQVTLRCSPKSGHDTVSWYQQALGQGPQFIFQYYEEEERQRGNFPDRFSGHQFPNYSSELNVNALLLGDSALYLCASRPAGGPQETQYFGPGTRLLVL.

The rearrangement uses TRBV6-5 and TRBJ1-5, with 8 nucleotides matching TRBD1. The CDR3 is 15 amino acids. The germline V gene encodes CDR1 MNHEY and CDR2 SVGAGI. V lost 6 bases and J lost 5; bases outside the gene matches: 9. Here the CDR3 DNA reads TGTGCCAGCAGCCCCTTGCAGGGGGCTGATCAGCCCCAGCATTTT. Translated: CASSPLQGADQPQHF.

Of note for this clone: The junction differs from germline at one of its ends, possibly a read error. V is TRBV5-4 and J is TRBJ1-1; tentative D call: TRBD1 (6 bases). The CDR3 loop spans 13 amino acids. CDR1 is SGHNT, CDR2 YYREEE, per germline (reference sequence). The CDR3 DNA is TGTGCCAGCAGCTTGATTTCTCAGGGGAGGGAGTCGTTT. Translated, it gives CASSLISQGRESF.

This clone turned up a few times. The chain is built from TRBV7-9 and TRBJ1-1; tentatively, D is TRBD1 (6 bases). Germline V gene data show CDR1 as SEHNR and CDR2 as FQNEAQ (reference sequence). Trimming pared 2 bases from V and 2 bases from J, leaving 9 bases between. The CDR3 totals 14 residues. In DNA, the CDR3 is TGTGCCAGCAGCTTATCACAGGGCAACACTGAAGCTTTCTTT. This sequence encodes CASSLSQGNTEAFF.

The genes are TRBV29-1 and TRBJ2-2, with TRBD1 as a possible D gene (6 bases). From germline, CDR1 is SQVTM and CDR2 ANQGSEA. The CDR3 consists of 15 residues. The germline V and J ends were trimmed by 7 bases and 5 bases, with 20 bases remaining between them. The chain's CDR3 is CSGKKGDRLTGELFF. The DNA for the CDR3 is TGCAGCGGAAAAAAGGGGGATCGGCTTACCGGGGAGCTGTTTTTT.

The chain links TRBV12-3 or TRBV12-4 to TRBJ1-6; TRBD1 aligns across 7 bases. With 3 bases clipped from V and 10 bases from J, the junction kept 3 bases outside the gene matches. The CDR3 is 13 residues long. The CDR3 DNA reads as TGTGCCAGCAGTTTCACAGGGGAATCACCCCTCCACTTT. It specifies CASSFTGESPLHF.

The chain couples TRBV30 to TRBJ1-5; 9 nucleotides align to TRBD1. Germline V gives CDR1 GTSNPN, CDR2 SVGIG (reference sequence). CDR3 size: 13 residues. J gave up 5 bases and V 5 bases, and 4 bases lay outside the gene matches. CDR3 region: CAWGDRVDQPQHF. The CDR3 region has the DNA TGTGCCTGGGGGGACAGGGTGGATCAGCCCCAGCATTTT.

The chain joins TRBV5-1 to TRBJ2-3; 12 bases match TRBD2. Germline V gene sequence: CDR1 SGHRS, CDR2 YFSETQ. The CDR3 sequence is 16 residues long. The ends lost 3 bases at V and 1 base at J; junction bases unmatched: 3. The CDR3 DNA is TGCGCCAGCAGCTCACTAGCGGGGGGTCGCACAGATACGCAGTATTTT. Translation: CASSSLAGGRTDTQYF.

The chain uses TRBV6-5 and TRBJ2-1, with 7 bases aligning to TRBD2. The germline gives CDR1 MNHEY, CDR2 SVGAGI. With 6 bases clipped from V and 0 bases from J, the junction kept 5 bases outside the gene matches. CDR3 size: 15 residues. DNA for the CDR3: TGTGCCAGCAGGGTGAGCGGGAACTCCTACAATGAGCAGTTCTTC. As protein: CASRVSGNSYNEQFF.

V is TRBV7-9 and J is TRBJ1-4; 8 nucleotides align to TRBD1. The J segment lost 11 bases and the V segment lost 5 bases, leaving 10 bases of the junction unmatched. CDR3 length: 14 amino acids. Germline V CDR1 and CDR2: SEHNR, FQNEAQ (reference sequence). CDR3 coding DNA: TGTGCCAGCAGCCGTCCCGGGACAGGTTATAAACTGTTTTTT. Translated, it gives CASSRPGTGYKLFF. Variable domain in full (rest from reference TRBV7-9 and TRBJ1-4): DTGVSQNPRHKITKRGQNVTFRCDPISEHNRLYWYRQTLGQGPEFLTYFQNEAQLEKSRLLSDRFSAERPKGSFSTLEIQRTEQGDSAMYLCASSRPGTGYKLFFGSGTQLSVL.

This clone was picked up one time. The chain has TRBV11-2 and TRBJ2-5; D might be TRBD2 (6 bases). The CDR3 spans 13 residues. CDR1 SGHAT and CDR2 FQNNGV come from the germline V gene. Trimming stripped 5 bases from V and 5 bases from J, with 12 bases between. The CDR3 is CASSAGPLETQYF. In DNA, the CDR3 is TGTGCCAGCAGCGCGGGACCCCTGGAGACCCAGTACTTC.

V is TRBV11-2 and J is TRBJ1-1; D gene unclear. This CDR3 comprises 15 residues. V was trimmed by 4 bases and J by 1 base, leaving 13 bases between them. The V gene's germline CDR1 is SGHAT and CDR2 FQNNGV. This CDR3 is CASSSPRVGNTEAFF. CDR3 nucleotide sequence: TGTGCCAGCAGCTCACCCCGGGTGGGGAACACTGAAGCTTTCTTT.

V gene TRBV7-9 combines with J gene TRBJ1-4; no clear D gene. Germline values: CDR1 SEHNR, CDR2 FQNEAQ (reference sequence). The CDR3 totals 16 residues. Trimming removed 5 bases from V and 0 bases from J, with 13 bases in between. CDR3 amino acids: CASSPSSASTNEKLFF. DNA of the CDR3: TGTGCCAGCAGCCCGAGTAGTGCTTCAACTAATGAAAAACTGTTTTTT.